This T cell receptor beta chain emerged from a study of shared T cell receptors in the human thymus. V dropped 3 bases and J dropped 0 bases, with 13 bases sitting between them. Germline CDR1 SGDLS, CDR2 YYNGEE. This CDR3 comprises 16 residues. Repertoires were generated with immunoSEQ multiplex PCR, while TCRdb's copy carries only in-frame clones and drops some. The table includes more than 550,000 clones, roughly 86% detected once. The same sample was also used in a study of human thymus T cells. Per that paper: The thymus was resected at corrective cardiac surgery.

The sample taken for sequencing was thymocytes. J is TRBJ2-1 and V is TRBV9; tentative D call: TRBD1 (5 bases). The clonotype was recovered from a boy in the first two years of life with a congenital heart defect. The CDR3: CASSDYRQSSYNEQFF. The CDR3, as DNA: TGTGCCAGCAGCGATTACAGGCAGAGCTCCTACAATGAGCAGTTCTTC.